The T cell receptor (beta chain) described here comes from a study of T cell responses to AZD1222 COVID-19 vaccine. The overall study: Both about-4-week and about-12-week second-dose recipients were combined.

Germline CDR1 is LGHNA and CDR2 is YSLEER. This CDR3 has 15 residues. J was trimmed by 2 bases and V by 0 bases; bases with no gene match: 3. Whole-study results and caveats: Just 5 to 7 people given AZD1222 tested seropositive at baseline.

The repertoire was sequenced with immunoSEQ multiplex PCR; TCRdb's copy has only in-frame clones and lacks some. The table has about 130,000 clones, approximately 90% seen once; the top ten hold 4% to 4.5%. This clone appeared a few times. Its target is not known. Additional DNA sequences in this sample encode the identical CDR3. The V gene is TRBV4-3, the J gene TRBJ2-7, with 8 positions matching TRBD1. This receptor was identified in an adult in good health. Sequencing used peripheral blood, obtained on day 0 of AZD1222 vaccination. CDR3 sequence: CASSQERTGPYEQYF. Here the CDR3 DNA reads TGCGCCAGCAGCCAAGAACGGACAGGGCCCTACGAGCAGTACTTC.